Listed below are T cell receptor beta chains from one sample, sequenced in a study of T cell responses to AZD1222 COVID-19 vaccine. Assay: immunoSEQ multiplex PCR; the TCRdb copy retains only in-frame clones and omits some. The repertoire includes about 170,000 clones, around 90% of them detected once, and 1.5% to 2% sits in the top ten. The input for sequencing was peripheral blood, taken on day 0 of AZD1222 vaccination. The receptors were sampled from an adult in good health. The CDR3 runs from the conserved cysteine through the conserved F or W. A D gene is named only where the DNA matches it firmly. Clone size is stated in some rows and not others, as once, few, many or a class when expanded.

abundance: -; v_gene: TRBV15; j_gene: TRBJ1-1; d_gene: TRBD1; CDR3aa: CATSRGTGGETEAFF; CDR3nt: TGTGCCACCAGCAGAGGGACAGGGGGGGAAACTGAAGCTTTCTTT
abundance: -; v_gene: TRBV3-1/TRBV3-2; j_gene: TRBJ1-1; d_gene: -; CDR3aa: CASSLMGGAGLTEAFF; CDR3nt: TGTGCCAGCAGCCTGATGGGGGGCGCAGGGCTCACTGAAGCTTTCTTT
abundance: -; v_gene: TRBV6-5; j_gene: TRBJ1-2; d_gene: TRBD1; CDR3aa: CASSRQGAYGYTF; CDR3nt: TGTGCCAGCAGTAGACAGGGGGCGTATGGCTACACCTTC
abundance: -; v_gene: TRBV23-1; j_gene: TRBJ1-1; d_gene: -; CDR3aa: CASTTQAGGGTEAFF; CDR3nt: TGCGCCAGCACGACCCAAGCGGGCGGCGGGACTGAAGCTTTCTTT
abundance: -; v_gene: TRBV18; j_gene: TRBJ2-3; d_gene: -; CDR3aa: CASSPYQTTDTQYF; CDR3nt: TGTGCCAGCTCACCTTACCAGACCACAGATACGCAGTATTTT
abundance: -; v_gene: TRBV7-6; j_gene: TRBJ2-1; d_gene: TRBD2; CDR3aa: CASSLASSGTYNEQFF; CDR3nt: TGTGCCAGCAGCTTAGCTTCTAGCGGGACCTACAATGAGCAGTTCTTC
abundance: -; v_gene: TRBV15; j_gene: TRBJ2-7; d_gene: -; CDR3aa: CATSAPGTDPYEQYF; CDR3nt: TGTGCCACCAGCGCCCCCGGGACGGACCCCTACGAGCAGTACTTC
abundance: -; v_gene: TRBV5-1; j_gene: TRBJ1-5; d_gene: -; CDR3aa: CASSLVSGGQPQHF; CDR3nt: TGCGCCAGCAGCTTGGTATCCGGGGGACAGCCCCAGCATTTT
abundance: -; v_gene: TRBV7-9; j_gene: TRBJ2-5; d_gene: -; CDR3aa: CASSLRQSETQYF; CDR3nt: TGTGCCAGCAGCTTAAGACAGTCAGAGACCCAGTACTTC
abundance: -; v_gene: TRBV18; j_gene: TRBJ2-5; d_gene: TRBD1; CDR3aa: CASSQDRGGETQYF; CDR3nt: TGTGCCAGCTCACAAGACAGGGGGGGAGAGACCCAGTACTTC
abundance: -; v_gene: TRBV5-1; j_gene: TRBJ2-5; d_gene: -; CDR3aa: CASSLRRENSETQYF; CDR3nt: TGCGCCAGCAGCTTGAGGCGTGAGAACTCAGAGACCCAGTACTTC
abundance: few; v_gene: TRBV6-2/TRBV6-3; j_gene: TRBJ1-1; d_gene: -; CDR3aa: CASSHPDRRNTEAFF; CDR3nt: TGTGCCAGCAGTCACCCCGACAGGAGGAACACTGAAGCTTTCTTT
abundance: -; v_gene: TRBV7-2; j_gene: TRBJ2-1; d_gene: TRBD2; CDR3aa: CDRVGLADHNEQFF; CDR3nt: TGTGATCGGGTTGGACTAGCGGACCACAATGAGCAGTTCTTC
abundance: -; v_gene: TRBV21-1; j_gene: TRBJ2-1; d_gene: -; CDR3aa: CASSKGTSGGQRNEQFF; CDR3nt: TGTGCCAGCAGCAAAGGGACTAGCGGGGGTCAGAGGAATGAGCAGTTCTTC
abundance: -; v_gene: TRBV11-2; j_gene: TRBJ2-5; d_gene: TRBD2; CDR3aa: CASSLGSGGGQETQYF; CDR3nt: TGTGCCAGCAGCTTAGGCAGCGGGGGAGGACAAGAGACCCAGTACTTC
abundance: -; v_gene: TRBV6-5; j_gene: TRBJ1-4; d_gene: -; CDR3aa: CASQLTNEKLFF; CDR3nt: TGTGCCAGCCAACTCACTAATGAAAAACTGTTTTTT
abundance: -; v_gene: TRBV7-2; j_gene: TRBJ2-7; d_gene: -; CDR3aa: CASSLVSLRTIYEQYF; CDR3nt: TGTGCCAGCAGCTTAGTCTCCTTGAGGACTATCTACGAGCAGTACTTC
abundance: -; v_gene: TRBV5-6; j_gene: TRBJ1-5; d_gene: -; CDR3aa: CASSLGGRNQPQHF; CDR3nt: TGTGCCAGCAGCTTGGGCGGGCGCAATCAGCCCCAGCATTTT
abundance: -; v_gene: TRBV5-1; j_gene: TRBJ1-1; d_gene: -; CDR3aa: CASSWGGEAFF; CDR3nt: TGCGCCAGCAGCTGGGGAGGGGAAGCTTTCTTT
abundance: -; v_gene: TRBV5-8; j_gene: TRBJ2-7; d_gene: -; CDR3aa: CASSSILPSYEQYF; CDR3nt: TGTGCCAGCAGCTCTATTCTACCCTCCTACGAGCAGTACTTC
abundance: -; v_gene: TRBV7-3; j_gene: TRBJ1-1; d_gene: -; CDR3aa: CASSQGGRSNTEAFF; CDR3nt: TGTGCCAGCAGCCAAGGGGGGCGATCGAACACTGAAGCTTTCTTT
abundance: once; v_gene: TRBV6-5; j_gene: TRBJ2-4; d_gene: -; CDR3aa: CASSYSIPGKNIQYF; CDR3nt: TGTGCCAGCAGTTACTCGATCCCAGGGAAAAACATTCAGTACTTC
abundance: -; v_gene: TRBV14; j_gene: TRBJ2-2; d_gene: TRBD1; CDR3aa: CASSQRQGHNTGELFF; CDR3nt: TGTGCCAGCAGCCAACGACAGGGACACAACACCGGGGAGCTGTTTTTT
abundance: once; v_gene: TRBV11-2; j_gene: TRBJ1-2; d_gene: -; CDR3aa: CASSLGGGYYGYTF; CDR3nt: TGTGCCAGCAGCTTAGGAGGCGGGTACTATGGCTACACCTTC
abundance: -; v_gene: TRBV6-5; j_gene: TRBJ1-2; d_gene: TRBD1; CDR3aa: CASSNIGTGRGYTF; CDR3nt: TGTGCCAGCAGCAACATCGGGACAGGGCGTGGCTACACCTTC
abundance: -; v_gene: TRBV7-9; j_gene: TRBJ2-6; d_gene: -; CDR3aa: CASSLTTSGANVLTF; CDR3nt: TGTGCCAGCAGCCTTACAACATCTGGGGCCAACGTCCTGACTTTC
abundance: -; v_gene: TRBV2; j_gene: TRBJ1-4; d_gene: -; CDR3aa: CASRVGQTNEKLFF; CDR3nt: TGTGCCAGCAGGGTCGGGCAGACTAATGAAAAACTGTTTTTT
abundance: -; v_gene: TRBV19; j_gene: TRBJ2-7; d_gene: -; CDR3aa: CASSEQGGGRYEQYF; CDR3nt: TGTGCCAGTAGTGAACAGGGAGGTGGTCGGTACGAGCAGTACTTC
abundance: -; v_gene: TRBV12-3/TRBV12-4; j_gene: TRBJ2-3; d_gene: -; CDR3aa: CASSFGSGTQYF; CDR3nt: TGTGCCAGCAGTTTCGGGTCGGGTACGCAGTATTTT
abundance: -; v_gene: TRBV18; j_gene: TRBJ1-3; d_gene: -; CDR3aa: CASSSDTGSSSGNTIYF; CDR3nt: TGTGCCAGCTCAAGCGATACAGGTAGCAGCTCTGGAAACACCATATATTTT
abundance: -; v_gene: TRBV18; j_gene: TRBJ1-2; d_gene: -; CDR3aa: CASSPDRNANYGYTF; CDR3nt: TGTGCCAGCTCACCAGACAGGAATGCTAACTATGGCTACACCTTC
abundance: -; v_gene: TRBV5-1; j_gene: TRBJ2-7; d_gene: -; CDR3aa: CASSRKEGRYEQYF; CDR3nt: TGCGCCAGCAGCCGGAAGGAGGGCCGCTACGAGCAGTACTTC
abundance: -; v_gene: TRBV10-1; j_gene: TRBJ1-1; d_gene: -; CDR3aa: CASSVGRVNTEAFF; CDR3nt: TGCGCCAGCAGTGTTGGCAGAGTGAACACTGAAGCTTTCTTT
abundance: -; v_gene: TRBV5-5; j_gene: TRBJ2-7; d_gene: TRBD1; CDR3aa: CASSWTGDGSYEQYF; CDR3nt: TGTGCCAGCAGCTGGACAGGGGATGGCTCCTACGAGCAGTACTTC
abundance: once; v_gene: TRBV3-1/TRBV3-2; j_gene: TRBJ1-2; d_gene: -; CDR3aa: CASSRASLVYTF; CDR3nt: TGTGCCAGCAGCCGCGCGAGCCTCGTATACACCTTC
abundance: once; v_gene: TRBV4-1; j_gene: TRBJ2-1; d_gene: -; CDR3aa: CASSQDLWSSYNEQFF; CDR3nt: TGCGCCAGCAGCCAAGATCTGTGGAGCTCCTACAATGAGCAGTTCTTC
abundance: -; v_gene: TRBV12-3/TRBV12-4; j_gene: TRBJ2-2; d_gene: -; CDR3aa: CASSLGGTGELFF; CDR3nt: TGTGCCAGCAGTTTAGGGGGCACCGGGGAGCTGTTTTTT
abundance: -; v_gene: TRBV11-2; j_gene: TRBJ2-7; d_gene: -; CDR3aa: CASSLYSYEQYF; CDR3nt: TGTGCCAGCAGCTTGTACTCCTACGAGCAGTACTTC
abundance: -; v_gene: TRBV19; j_gene: TRBJ1-2; d_gene: -; CDR3aa: CASSIQTATYGYTF; CDR3nt: TGTGCCAGTAGTATACAGACAGCTACGTATGGCTACACCTTC
abundance: -; v_gene: TRBV5-5; j_gene: TRBJ1-2; d_gene: TRBD1; CDR3aa: CASSIQGARAYGYTF; CDR3nt: TGTGCCAGCAGCATACAGGGGGCGCGGGCCTATGGCTACACCTTC